The TCR beta chain described here comes from a study of immune evolution from preneoplasia to lung adenocarcinoma. Study summary: HLA loss of heterozygosity: 7% AIS, over 12% MIA, around 35% ADC, none AAH.

Libraries were prepared by immunoSEQ multiplex PCR; TCRdb keeps only in-frame clonotypes and omits some of them. Seen here are some 37,000 clones, 65% to 75% observed once, and the top ten hold roughly 6.1%. CDR1 MDHEN and CDR2 SYDVKM come from the germline V gene. CDR3 length equals 13 residues. V lost 7 bases, J lost 1 base, and 10 bases lay in between. Study-wide results and caveats: Clonality was highest in normal lung, lower in later-stage lesions apparently.

This clone is a singleton in its sample. Its specificity is unknown. This chain links TRBV28 with TRBJ1-1; D unclear. Sequencing used FFPE invasive lung adenocarcinoma tissue. This sequence originates from a person aged 55-75 years with lung adenocarcinoma. CDR3 bases: TGTGCCAGCAAGTTCGGCGGGAACACTGAAGCTTTCTTT. Encoded protein: CASKFGGNTEAFF. Complete variable domain (other parts from reference TRBV28 and TRBJ1-1): DVKVTQSSRYLVKRTGEKVFLECVQDMDHENMFWYRQDPGLGLRLIYFSYDVKMKEKGDIPEGYSVSREKKERFSLILESASTNQTSMYLCASKFGGNTEAFFGQGTRLTVV.